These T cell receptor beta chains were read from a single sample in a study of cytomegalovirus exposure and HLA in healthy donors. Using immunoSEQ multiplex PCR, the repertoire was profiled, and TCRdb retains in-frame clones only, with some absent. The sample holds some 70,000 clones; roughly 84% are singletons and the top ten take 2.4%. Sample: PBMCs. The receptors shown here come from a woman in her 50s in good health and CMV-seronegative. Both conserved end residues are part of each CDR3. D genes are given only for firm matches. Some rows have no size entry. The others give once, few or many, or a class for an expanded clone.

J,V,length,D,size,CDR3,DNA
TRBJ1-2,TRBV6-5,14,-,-,CASSYELQGPGYTF,TGTGCCAGCAGTTACGAGTTGCAGGGGCCTGGCTACACCTTC
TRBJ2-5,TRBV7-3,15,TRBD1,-,CASSPSGQGRETQYF,TGTGCCAGCAGCCCAAGTGGACAGGGGAGGGAGACCCAGTACTTC
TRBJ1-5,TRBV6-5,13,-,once,CASSKEFNQPQHF,TGTGCCAGCAGCAAAGAGTTCAATCAGCCCCAGCATTTT
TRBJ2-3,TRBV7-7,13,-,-,CASSRGSTDTQYF,TGTGCTAGCAGCAGGGGAAGCACAGATACGCAGTATTTT
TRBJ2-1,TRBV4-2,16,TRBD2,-,CASSRESGGTDNEQFF,TGTGCCAGCAGCCGAGAGAGCGGGGGGACTGACAATGAGCAGTTCTTC
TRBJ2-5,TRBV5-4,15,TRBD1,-,CASSDGTGAQETQYF,TGTGCCAGCAGCGATGGGACAGGGGCCCAAGAGACCCAGTACTTC
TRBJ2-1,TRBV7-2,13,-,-,CASSLQGPNEQFF,TGTGCCAGCAGCTTACAGGGTCCCAATGAGCAGTTCTTC
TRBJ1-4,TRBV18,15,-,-,CASSLTPDRNEKLFF,TGTGCCAGCTCGCTTACCCCCGACAGGAATGAAAAACTGTTTTTT
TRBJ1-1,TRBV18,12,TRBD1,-,CASSPTGTEAFF,TGTGCCAGCTCACCGACAGGGACTGAAGCTTTCTTT
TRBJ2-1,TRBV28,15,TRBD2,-,CASSELAGGLNEQFF,TGTGCCAGCAGCGAACTAGCGGGGGGCCTGAATGAGCAGTTCTTC
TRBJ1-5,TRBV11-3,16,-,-,CASSLGGGVGNQPQHF,TGTGCCAGCAGCTTAGGGGGAGGGGTTGGCAATCAGCCCCAGCATTTT
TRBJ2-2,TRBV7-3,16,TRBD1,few,CASSLLGGAGTGELFF,TGTGCCAGCAGCTTATTAGGGGGCGCGGGCACCGGGGAGCTGTTTTTT
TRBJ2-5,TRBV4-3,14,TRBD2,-,CASSQLRGAETQYF,TGCGCCAGCAGCCAATTGCGGGGGGCGGAGACCCAGTACTTC
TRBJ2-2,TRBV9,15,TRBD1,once,CASSVAGGGTGELFF,TGTGCCAGCAGCGTAGCAGGGGGCGGAACCGGGGAGCTGTTTTTT
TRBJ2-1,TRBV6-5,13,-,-,CASSPYSNNEQFF,TGTGCCAGCAGCCCATACAGCAACAATGAGCAGTTCTTC
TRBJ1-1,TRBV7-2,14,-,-,CASSLDRMGTEAFF,TGTGCCAGCAGCTTAGACAGGATGGGGACTGAAGCTTTCTTT
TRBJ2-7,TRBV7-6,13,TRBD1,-,CASSSRDRDEQYF,TGTGCCAGCAGCTCCCGGGACAGGGATGAGCAGTACTTC
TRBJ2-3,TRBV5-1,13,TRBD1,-,CASSLDRENTQYF,TGCGCCAGCAGCTTAGACAGGGAGAATACGCAGTATTTT
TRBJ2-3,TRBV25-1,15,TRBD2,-,CASSGTSGRTDTQYF,TGTGCCAGCAGTGGGACTAGCGGCCGCACAGATACGCAGTATTTT
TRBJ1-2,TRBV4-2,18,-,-,CASSPRIYSAGKNYGYTF,TGTGCCAGCAGCCCCCGGATATATTCGGCGGGGAAAAACTATGGCTACACCTTC
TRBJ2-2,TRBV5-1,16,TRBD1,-,CASSEGRQGGTGELFF,TGCGCCAGCAGCGAGGGGCGACAGGGGGGCACCGGGGAGCTGTTTTTT
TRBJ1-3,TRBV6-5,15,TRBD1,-,CATTRQGKKDNTIYF,TGTGCCACCACCCGACAGGGGAAGAAAGATAACACCATATATTTT